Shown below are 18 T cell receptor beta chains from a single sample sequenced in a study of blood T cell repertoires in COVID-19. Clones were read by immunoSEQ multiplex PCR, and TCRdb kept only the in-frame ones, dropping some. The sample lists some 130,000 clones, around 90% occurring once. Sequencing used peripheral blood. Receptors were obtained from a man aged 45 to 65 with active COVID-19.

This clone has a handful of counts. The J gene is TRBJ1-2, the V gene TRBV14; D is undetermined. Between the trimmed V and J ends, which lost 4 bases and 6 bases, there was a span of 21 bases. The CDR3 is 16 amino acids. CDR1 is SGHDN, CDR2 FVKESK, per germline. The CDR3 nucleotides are TGTGCCAGCAGCCCCTTCGGGGTGATTTACGTTGATGGCTACACCTTC. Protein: CASSPFGVIYVDGYTF.

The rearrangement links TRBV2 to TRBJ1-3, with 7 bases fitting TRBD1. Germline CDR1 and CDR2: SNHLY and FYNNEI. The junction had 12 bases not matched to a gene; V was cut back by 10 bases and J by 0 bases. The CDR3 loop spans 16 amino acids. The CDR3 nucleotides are TGTGCCACAGGTACGGGACAGATATACTCTGGAAACACCATATATTTT. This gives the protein CATGTGQIYSGNTIYF.

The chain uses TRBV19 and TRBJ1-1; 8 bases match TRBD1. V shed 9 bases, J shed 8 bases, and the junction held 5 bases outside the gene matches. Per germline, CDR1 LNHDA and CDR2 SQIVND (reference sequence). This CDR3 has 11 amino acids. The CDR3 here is CASGQGWEAFF. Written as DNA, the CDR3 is TGTGCCAGCGGACAGGGTTGGGAAGCTTTCTTT.

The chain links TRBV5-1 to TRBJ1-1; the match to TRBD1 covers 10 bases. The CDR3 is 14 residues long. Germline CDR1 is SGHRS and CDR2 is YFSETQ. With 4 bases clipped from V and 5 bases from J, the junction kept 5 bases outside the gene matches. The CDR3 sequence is CASSQGTGDTEAFF. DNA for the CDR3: TGCGCCAGCAGCCAGGGGACAGGGGATACTGAAGCTTTCTTT.

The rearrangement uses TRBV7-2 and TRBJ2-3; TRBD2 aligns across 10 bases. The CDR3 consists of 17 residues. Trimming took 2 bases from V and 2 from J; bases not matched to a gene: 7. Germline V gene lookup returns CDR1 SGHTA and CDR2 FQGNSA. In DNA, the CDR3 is TGTGCCAGCAGCTTAACCCCCCTAGCGGGAGTCACAGATACGCAGTATTTT. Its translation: CASSLTPLAGVTDTQYF.

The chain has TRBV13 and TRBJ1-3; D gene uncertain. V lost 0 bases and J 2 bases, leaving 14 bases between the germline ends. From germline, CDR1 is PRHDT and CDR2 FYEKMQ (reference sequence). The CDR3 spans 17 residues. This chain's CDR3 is CASSLGRSGMTGNTIYF. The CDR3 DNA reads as TGTGCCAGCAGCTTAGGACGTTCGGGGATGACTGGAAACACCATATATTTT.

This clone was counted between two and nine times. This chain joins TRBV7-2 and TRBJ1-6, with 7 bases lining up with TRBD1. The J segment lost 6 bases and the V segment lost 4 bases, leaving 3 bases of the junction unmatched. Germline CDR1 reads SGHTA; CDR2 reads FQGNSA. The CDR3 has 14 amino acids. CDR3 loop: CASSWNRGNSPLHF. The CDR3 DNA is TGTGCCAGCAGCTGGAACAGGGGTAATTCACCCCTCCACTTT.

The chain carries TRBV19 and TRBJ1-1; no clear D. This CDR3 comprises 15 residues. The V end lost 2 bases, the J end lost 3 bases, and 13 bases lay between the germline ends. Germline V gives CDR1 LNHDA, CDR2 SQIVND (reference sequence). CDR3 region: CASSIRGRGDTEAFF. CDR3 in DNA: TGTGCCAGTAGTATAAGAGGGCGAGGAGACACTGAAGCTTTCTTT.

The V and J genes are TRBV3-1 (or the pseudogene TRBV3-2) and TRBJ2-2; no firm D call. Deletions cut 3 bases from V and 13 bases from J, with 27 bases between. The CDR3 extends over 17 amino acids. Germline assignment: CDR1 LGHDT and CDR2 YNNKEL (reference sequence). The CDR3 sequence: CASSHLSGTRTPYGLFF. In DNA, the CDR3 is TGTGCCAGCAGCCACCTGTCAGGAACTCGAACACCGTACGGGCTGTTTTTT.

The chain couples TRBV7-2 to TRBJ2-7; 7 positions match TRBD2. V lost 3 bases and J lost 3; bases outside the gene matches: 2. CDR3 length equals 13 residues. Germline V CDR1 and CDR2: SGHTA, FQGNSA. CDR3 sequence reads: CASSLWGGYEQYV. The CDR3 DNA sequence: TGTGCCAGCAGCTTGTGGGGGGGCTACGAGCAGTACGTC.

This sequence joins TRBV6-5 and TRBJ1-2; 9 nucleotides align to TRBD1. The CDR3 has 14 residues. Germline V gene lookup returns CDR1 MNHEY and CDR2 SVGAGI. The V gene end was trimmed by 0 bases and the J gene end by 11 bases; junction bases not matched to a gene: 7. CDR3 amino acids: CASSYSRDRVVYTF. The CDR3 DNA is TGTGCCAGCAGTTACTCCCGGGACAGGGTGGTTTACACCTTC.

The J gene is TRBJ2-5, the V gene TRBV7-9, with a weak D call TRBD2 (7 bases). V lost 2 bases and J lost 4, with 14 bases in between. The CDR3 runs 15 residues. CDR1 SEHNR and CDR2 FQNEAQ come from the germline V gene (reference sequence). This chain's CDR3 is CASSLPLGGLETQYF. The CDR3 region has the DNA TGTGCCAGCAGCTTACCTCTCGGGGGGCTAGAGACCCAGTACTTC.

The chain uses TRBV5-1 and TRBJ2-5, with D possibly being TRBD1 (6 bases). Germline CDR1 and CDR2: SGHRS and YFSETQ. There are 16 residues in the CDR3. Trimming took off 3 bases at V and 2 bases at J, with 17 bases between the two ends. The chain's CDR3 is CASSYRTAADQETQYF. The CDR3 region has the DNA TGCGCCAGCAGCTATAGGACAGCGGCGGATCAAGAGACCCAGTACTTC.

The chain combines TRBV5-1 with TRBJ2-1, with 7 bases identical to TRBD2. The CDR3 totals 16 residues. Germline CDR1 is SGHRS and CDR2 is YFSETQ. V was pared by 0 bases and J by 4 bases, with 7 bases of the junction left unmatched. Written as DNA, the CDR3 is TGCGCCAGCAGCTTGGGGGTTCAGGGAGGGTACAATGAGCAGTTCTTC. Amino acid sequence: CASSLGVQGGYNEQFF.

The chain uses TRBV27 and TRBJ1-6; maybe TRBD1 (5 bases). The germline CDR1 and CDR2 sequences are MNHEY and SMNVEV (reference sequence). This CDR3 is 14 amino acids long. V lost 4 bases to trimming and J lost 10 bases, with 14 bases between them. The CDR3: CASSSRVSRSPLHF. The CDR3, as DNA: TGTGCCAGCAGTTCCAGGGTCTCGAGATCACCCCTCCACTTT.

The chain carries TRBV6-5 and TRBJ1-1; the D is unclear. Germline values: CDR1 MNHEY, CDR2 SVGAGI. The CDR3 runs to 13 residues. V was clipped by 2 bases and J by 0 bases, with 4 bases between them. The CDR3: CASSYGMNTEAFF. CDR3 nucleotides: TGTGCCAGCAGTTACGGCATGAACACTGAAGCTTTCTTT.

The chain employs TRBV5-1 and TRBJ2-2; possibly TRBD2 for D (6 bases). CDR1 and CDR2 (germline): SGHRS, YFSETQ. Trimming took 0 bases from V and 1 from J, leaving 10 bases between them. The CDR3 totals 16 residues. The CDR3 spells CASSLGAAGNTGELFF. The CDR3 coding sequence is TGCGCCAGCAGCTTGGGAGCAGCGGGGAACACCGGGGAGCTGTTTTTT.

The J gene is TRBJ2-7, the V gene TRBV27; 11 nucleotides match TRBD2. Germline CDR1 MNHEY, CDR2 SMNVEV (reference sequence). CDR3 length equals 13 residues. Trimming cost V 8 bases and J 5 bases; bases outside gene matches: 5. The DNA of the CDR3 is TGTGCCAGCCGTCGACTAGCGGGAAACGAGCAGTACGTC. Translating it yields CASRRLAGNEQYV.